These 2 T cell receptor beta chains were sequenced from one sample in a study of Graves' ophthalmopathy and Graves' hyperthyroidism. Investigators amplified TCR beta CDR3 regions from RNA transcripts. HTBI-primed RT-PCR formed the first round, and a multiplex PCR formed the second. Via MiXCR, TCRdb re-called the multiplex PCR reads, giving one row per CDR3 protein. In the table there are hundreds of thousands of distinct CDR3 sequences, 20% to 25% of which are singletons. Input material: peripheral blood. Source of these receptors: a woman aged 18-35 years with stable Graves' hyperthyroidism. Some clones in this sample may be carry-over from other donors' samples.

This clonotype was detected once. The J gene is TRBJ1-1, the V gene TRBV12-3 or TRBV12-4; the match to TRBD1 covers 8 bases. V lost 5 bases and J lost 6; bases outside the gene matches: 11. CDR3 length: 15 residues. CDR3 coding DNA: TGTGCCAGCAGTATCCGGACAGGGTGGGTCGCTGAAGCTTTCTTT. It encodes CASSIRTGWVAEAFF.

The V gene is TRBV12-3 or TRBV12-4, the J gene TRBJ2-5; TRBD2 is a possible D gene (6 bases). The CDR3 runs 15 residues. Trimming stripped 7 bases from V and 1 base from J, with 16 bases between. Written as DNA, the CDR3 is TGTGCCAGCACCCCCCCGGGGGTGGGCCAAGAGACCCAGTACTTC. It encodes CASTPPGVGQETQYF.